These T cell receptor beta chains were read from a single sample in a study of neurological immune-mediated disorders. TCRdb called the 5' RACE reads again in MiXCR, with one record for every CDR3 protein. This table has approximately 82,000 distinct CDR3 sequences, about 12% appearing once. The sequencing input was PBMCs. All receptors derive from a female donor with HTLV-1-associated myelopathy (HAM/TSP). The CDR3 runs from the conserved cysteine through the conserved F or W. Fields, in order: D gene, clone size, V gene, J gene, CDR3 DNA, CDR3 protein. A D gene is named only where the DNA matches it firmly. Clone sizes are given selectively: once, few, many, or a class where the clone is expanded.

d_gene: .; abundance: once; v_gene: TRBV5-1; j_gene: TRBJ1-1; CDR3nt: TGCGCCAGCATTCCCCCCACGGGGAACACTGAAGCTTTCTTT; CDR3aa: CASIPPTGNTEAFF
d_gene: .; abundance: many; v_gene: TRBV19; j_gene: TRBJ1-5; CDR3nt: TGTGCCAGTAGTGGCCGGGACGGAACTTTTAGCAATCAGCCCCAGCATTTT; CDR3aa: CASSGRDGTFSNQPQHF
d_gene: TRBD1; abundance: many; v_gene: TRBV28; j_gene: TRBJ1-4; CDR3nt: TGTGCCAGCAGTTTGACAGGGACCGCAACTAATGAAAAACTGTTTTTT; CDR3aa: CASSLTGTATNEKLFF
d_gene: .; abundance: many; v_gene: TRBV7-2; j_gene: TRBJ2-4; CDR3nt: TGTGCCAGCAGCGGCGCGCTAGCGTGGCCTCTGGCCAAAAACATTCAGTACTTC; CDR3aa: CASSGALAWPLAKNIQYF
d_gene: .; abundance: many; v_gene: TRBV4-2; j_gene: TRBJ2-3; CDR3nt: TGTGCCAGCAGCCAAGATATTAGCACAGATACGCAGTATTTT; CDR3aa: CASSQDISTDTQYF
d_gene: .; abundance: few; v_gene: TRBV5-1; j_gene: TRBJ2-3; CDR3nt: TGCGCCAGCAGGACGGGTCCCGCTAGCACAGATACGCAGTATTTT; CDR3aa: CASRTGPASTDTQYF
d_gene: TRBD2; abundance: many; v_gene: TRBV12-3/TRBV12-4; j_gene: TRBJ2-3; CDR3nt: TGTGCCGGACGGGAGACTAGCGGGGGGAATACGCAGTATTTT; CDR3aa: CAGRETSGGNTQYF
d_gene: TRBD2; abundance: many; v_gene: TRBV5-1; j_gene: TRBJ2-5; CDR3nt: TGCGCCAGCAGCTTGATAGCGGGGAGGGAGCAGACCCAGTACTTC; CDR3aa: CASSLIAGREQTQYF
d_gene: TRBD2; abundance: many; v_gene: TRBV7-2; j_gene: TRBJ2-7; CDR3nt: TGTGCCAGCAGCCTACAAGCGGGGGTGCACTACGAGCAGTACTTC; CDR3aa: CASSLQAGVHYEQYF
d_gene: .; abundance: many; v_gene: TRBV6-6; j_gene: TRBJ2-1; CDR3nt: TGTGCCAGCAGCAGGGGACGGCCCAGCTCCTACAATGAGCAGTTCTTC; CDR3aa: CASSRGRPSSYNEQFF
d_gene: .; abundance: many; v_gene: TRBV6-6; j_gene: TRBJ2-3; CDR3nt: TGTGCCAGCAGCCCCCTCACGCAAGCGACCGGAAGCACAGATACGCAGTATTTT; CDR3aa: CASSPLTQATGSTDTQYF
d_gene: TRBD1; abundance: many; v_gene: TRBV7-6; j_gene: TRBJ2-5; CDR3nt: TGTGCCAGCAGCTTCGGCCAGGGGGCCATGAGAGGGACCCAGTACTTC; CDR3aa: CASSFGQGAMRGTQYF
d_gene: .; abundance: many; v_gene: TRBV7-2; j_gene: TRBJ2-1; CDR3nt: TGTGCCAGCAGCTATGTCCACGGGTCCTACAATGAGCAGTTCTTC; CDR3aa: CASSYVHGSYNEQFF
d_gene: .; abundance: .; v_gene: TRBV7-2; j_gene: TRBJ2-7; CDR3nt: TGTGCCAGCGCCGTAGGGGGGAGCGCTGGGGAGCAGTACTTC; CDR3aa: CASAVGGSAGEQYF
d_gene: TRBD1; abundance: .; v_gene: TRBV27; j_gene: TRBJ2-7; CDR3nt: TGTGCCAGCAGCTCCGGACAGGGCTACCACGAGCAGTACTTC; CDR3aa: CASSSGQGYHEQYF
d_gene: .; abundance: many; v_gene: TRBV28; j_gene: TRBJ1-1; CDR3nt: TGTGCCAGCAGTTTATGGGGACGGCTGAACACTGAAGCTTTCTTT; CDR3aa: CASSLWGRLNTEAFF
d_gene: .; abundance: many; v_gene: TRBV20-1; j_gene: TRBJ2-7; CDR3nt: TGCAGTGCTAGAGTCGACAGCAACCCCTACGAGCAGTACTTC; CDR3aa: CSARVDSNPYEQYF
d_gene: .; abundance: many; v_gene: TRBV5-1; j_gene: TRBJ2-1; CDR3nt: TGCGCCAGCAGACGCGATGGGAGCTCCTACAATGAGCAGTTCTTC; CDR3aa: CASRRDGSSYNEQFF
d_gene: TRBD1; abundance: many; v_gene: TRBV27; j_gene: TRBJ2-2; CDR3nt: TGTGCCAGCAGTTTAAGGGACAGGGTAAATGGCGGGGAGCTGTTTTTT; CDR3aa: CASSLRDRVNGGELFF
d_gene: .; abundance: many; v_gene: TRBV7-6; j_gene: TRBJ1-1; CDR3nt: TGTGCCAGCAGCCCGTCGGACACCGTGGGGGGTTCCGCAAACACTGAAGCTTTCTTT; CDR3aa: CASSPSDTVGGSANTEAFF
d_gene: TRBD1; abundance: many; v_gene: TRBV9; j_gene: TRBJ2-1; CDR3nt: TGTGCCAGCAACCGGGACAGGGGGCTAAATGAGCAGTTCTTC; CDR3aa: CASNRDRGLNEQFF
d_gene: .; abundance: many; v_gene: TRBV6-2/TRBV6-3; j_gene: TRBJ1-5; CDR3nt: TGTGCCAGCAGCCCGTCCCTAGTCACTCAGCCCCAGCATTTT; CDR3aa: CASSPSLVTQPQHF
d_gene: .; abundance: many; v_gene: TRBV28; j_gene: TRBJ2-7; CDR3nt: TGTGCCAGCAGGTCAGGGCTCCTATACGAGCAGTACTTC; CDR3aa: CASRSGLLYEQYF
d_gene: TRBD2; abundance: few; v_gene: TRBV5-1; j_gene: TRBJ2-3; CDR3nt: TGCGCCAGCAGCCCCGGCGGGGGGAGAACAGATACGCAGTATTTT; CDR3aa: CASSPGGGRTDTQYF
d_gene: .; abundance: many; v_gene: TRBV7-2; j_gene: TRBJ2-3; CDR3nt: TGTGCCAGCAGCTTAGCGTCCAATGGAAGGGCAGATACGCAGTATTTT; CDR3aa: CASSLASNGRADTQYF
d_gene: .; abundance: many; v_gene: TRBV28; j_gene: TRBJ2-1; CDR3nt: TGTGCCAGCAGTTCTCACGCCGCCCCCTCCTACAATGAGCAGTTCTTC; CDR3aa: CASSSHAAPSYNEQFF
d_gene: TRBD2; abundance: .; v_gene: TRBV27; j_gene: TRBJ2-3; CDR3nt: TGTGCCAGCACCAAACTAGCGGGGGGGCCAGCAGATACGCAGTATTTT; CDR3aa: CASTKLAGGPADTQYF
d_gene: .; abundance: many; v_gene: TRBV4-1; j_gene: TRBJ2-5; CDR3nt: TGCGCCAGCAGCCAAGTTCGAGCCGGGAAAGAGACCCAGTACTTC; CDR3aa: CASSQVRAGKETQYF
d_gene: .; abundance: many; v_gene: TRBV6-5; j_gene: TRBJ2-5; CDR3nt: TGTGCCAGCATCGCCTGGGGAGGGACCCAGTACTTC; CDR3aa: CASIAWGGTQYF
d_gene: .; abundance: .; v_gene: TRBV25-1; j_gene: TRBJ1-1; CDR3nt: TGTGCCAGCAGTGACCACGGGTTGGGTACTGAAGCTTTCTTT; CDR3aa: CASSDHGLGTEAFF
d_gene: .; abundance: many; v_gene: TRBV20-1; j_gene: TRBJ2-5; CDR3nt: TGCAGTGCTAGAGATACTAAGCGCGGAGAGACCCAGTACTTC; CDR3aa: CSARDTKRGETQYF
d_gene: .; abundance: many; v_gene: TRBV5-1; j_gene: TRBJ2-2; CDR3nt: TGCGCCAGCAGCTTGGGAGGTAACACCGGGGAGCTGTTTTTT; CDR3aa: CASSLGGNTGELFF
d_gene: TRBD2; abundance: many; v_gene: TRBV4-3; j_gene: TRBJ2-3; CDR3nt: TGCGCCAGCAGCCAAGATAACAGCGGGGTTGGGGGAGATACGCAGTATTTT; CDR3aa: CASSQDNSGVGGDTQYF
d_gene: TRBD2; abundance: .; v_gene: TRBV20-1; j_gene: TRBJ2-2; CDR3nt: TGCAGTGCTAGAACGGGGGGTCACACCGGGGAGCTGTTTTTT; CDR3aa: CSARTGGHTGELFF
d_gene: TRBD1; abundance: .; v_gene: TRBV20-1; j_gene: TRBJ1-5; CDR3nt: TGCAGTGCAAGACAGGGGTTTAGCAATCAGCCCCAGCATTTT; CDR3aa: CSARQGFSNQPQHF
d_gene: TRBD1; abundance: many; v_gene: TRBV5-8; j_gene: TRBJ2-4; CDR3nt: TGTGCCAGCAGCCACCCCGACAGGGGGCTCTACATTCAGTACTTC; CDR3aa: CASSHPDRGLYIQYF
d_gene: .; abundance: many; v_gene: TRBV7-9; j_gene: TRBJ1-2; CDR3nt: TGTGCCAGCAGCTTAGCATTAGGGGTTAACGGCTACACCTTC; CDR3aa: CASSLALGVNGYTF
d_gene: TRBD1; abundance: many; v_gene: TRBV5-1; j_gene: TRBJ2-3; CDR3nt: TGCGCCAGCAGCGCCGGGACAGGCACAGATACGCAGTATTTT; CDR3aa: CASSAGTGTDTQYF
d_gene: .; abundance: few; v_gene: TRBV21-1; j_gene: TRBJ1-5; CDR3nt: TGTGCCAGCCAGGACAGAGCACTCAATCAGCCCCAGCATTTT; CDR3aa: CASQDRALNQPQHF
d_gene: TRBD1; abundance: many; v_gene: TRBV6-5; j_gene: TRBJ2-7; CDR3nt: TGTGCCAGCAGTAAGGGACAGGGAGTCAACGAGCAGTACTTC; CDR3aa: CASSKGQGVNEQYF
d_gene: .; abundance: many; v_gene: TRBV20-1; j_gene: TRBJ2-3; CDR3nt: TGCGTTTTAGCGGGCACAGATACGCAGTATTTT; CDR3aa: CVLAGTDTQYF
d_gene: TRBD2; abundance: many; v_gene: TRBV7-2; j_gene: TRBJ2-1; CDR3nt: TGTGCCAGCAGCTTAGTGGGTGGCGGGGGGCCCTCCTACAATGAGCAGTTCTTC; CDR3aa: CASSLVGGGGPSYNEQFF
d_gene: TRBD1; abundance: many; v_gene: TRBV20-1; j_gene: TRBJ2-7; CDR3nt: TGCAGTGCTTGCCCCGGACAGGGCTCCTACGAGCAGTACTTC; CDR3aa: CSACPGQGSYEQYF
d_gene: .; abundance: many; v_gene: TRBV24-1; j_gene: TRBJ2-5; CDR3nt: TGTGCCACCAGTGACCCTGGGACCTTTGGGGAGACCCAGTACTTC; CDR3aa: CATSDPGTFGETQYF
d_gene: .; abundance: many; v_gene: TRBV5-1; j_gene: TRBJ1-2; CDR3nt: TGCGCCAGCAGTTTGGACAGCCCTACTTACTATGGCTACACCTTC; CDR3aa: CASSLDSPTYYGYTF
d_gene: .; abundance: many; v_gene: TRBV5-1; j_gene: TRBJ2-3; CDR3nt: TGCGCCAGCCAAACGGGGCCCACAGATACGCAGTATTTT; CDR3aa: CASQTGPTDTQYF
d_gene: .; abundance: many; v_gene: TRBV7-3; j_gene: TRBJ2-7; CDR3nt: TGTGCCAGCAGCTTAATGGCGGGGAACTCCTACGAGCAGTACTTC; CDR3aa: CASSLMAGNSYEQYF
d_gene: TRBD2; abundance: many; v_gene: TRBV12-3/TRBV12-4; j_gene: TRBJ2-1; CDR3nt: TGTGCCAGCACCACTGTTGGGCGGGGGATTTACAATGAGCAGTTCTTC; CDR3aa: CASTTVGRGIYNEQFF
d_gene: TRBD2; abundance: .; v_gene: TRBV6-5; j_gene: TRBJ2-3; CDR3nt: TGTGCCACAGGGCGGGGGGGAGTTACAGATACGCAGTATTTT; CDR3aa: CATGRGGVTDTQYF
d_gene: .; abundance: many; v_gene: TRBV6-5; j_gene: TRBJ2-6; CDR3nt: TGTGCCAGCAGCCCCCCTGGGGCCAACGTCCTGACTTTC; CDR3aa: CASSPPGANVLTF
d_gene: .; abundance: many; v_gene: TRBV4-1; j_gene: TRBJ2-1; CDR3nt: TGCGCCAGCACGCACAGAACCCAAACCTACAATGAGCAGTTCTTC; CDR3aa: CASTHRTQTYNEQFF
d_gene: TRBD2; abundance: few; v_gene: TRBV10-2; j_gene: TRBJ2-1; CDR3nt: TGCGCCAGCGGGCAAGGGCGGGGGATGGGAAATGAGCAGTTCTTC; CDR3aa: CASGQGRGMGNEQFF
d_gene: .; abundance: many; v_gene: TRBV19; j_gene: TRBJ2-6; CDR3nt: TGTGCCAGTAGTCGAAGGTATGGGGCCAACGTCCTGACTTTC; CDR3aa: CASSRRYGANVLTF
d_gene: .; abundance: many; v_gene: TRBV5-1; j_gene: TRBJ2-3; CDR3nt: TGCGCCAGCAGCTTGCGGCAGGGAACCGATACGCAGTATTTT; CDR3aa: CASSLRQGTDTQYF
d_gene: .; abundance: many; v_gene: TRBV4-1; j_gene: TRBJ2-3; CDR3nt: TGCGCCAGCAGTGGAGTGGACGAACGTAGCACAGATACGCAGTATTTT; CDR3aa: CASSGVDERSTDTQYF